Listed here is a single T cell receptor (beta chain). This entry comes from a study of identical twins. V was cut by 0 bases and J by 0 bases, with 9 bases left in between. This CDR3 spans 15 amino acids. Germline loops: CDR1 DFQATT, CDR2 SNEGSKA (reference sequence). TCRdb reprocessed the 5' RACE reads with MiXCR, giving one entry per CDR3 protein. Here the sample spans roughly 770,000 distinct CDR3 sequences, 15% to 20% being singletons. The data were also submitted as part of a second study, on T cells expressing NK-cell markers.

The sequenced material came from PBMCs. This receptor was taken from a woman aged 18-29 years in good health. The V and J genes are TRBV20-1 and TRBJ1-3; D remains unclear. In DNA, the CDR3 is TGCAGTGCTAGAGATCGGAGTGCCTCTGGAAACACCATATATTTT. It encodes CSARDRSASGNTIYF.